This T cell receptor (beta chain) was recorded in a study of blood T cell repertoires in COVID-19. Method: immunoSEQ multiplex PCR; TCRdb's copy keeps in-frame clones and lacks some. The data contain some 530,000 clones, about nine tenths of them singletons. V dropped 1 base and J dropped 6; count of bases not matched to a gene: 5. CDR1 SGHRS and CDR2 YFSETQ come from the germline V gene. The CDR3 length is 14 residues. Input material: PBMCs or T cells enriched from blood (not recorded which). The receptor was derived from a woman aged 55-70 years who had recovered from COVID-19. The V gene is TRBV5-1, the J gene TRBJ1-2; the match to TRBD1 covers 8 bases. The CDR3 DNA follows: TGCGCCAGCAGCTTGTTGGACAGGGTGGATGGCTACACCTTC. Its protein product is CASSLLDRVDGYTF.